This T cell receptor beta chain was identified during a study of T cells expressing NK-cell markers. A word on this clonotype: The antigen is undetermined.

The CDR3 runs to 15 residues. The germline V gene encodes CDR1 LGHNA and CDR2 YNFKEQ. Study-wide results and caveats: Leadership of the CD3+CD56-NKG2C+ fraction also belonged to these clonotypes in several donors.

TCRdb reanalyzed the 5' RACE reads, giving one entry per CDR3 protein sequence and no DNA. The table for this sample gives roughly 350,000 distinct CDR3 sequences. J is TRBJ1-4 and V is TRBV4-2; TCRdb indicates TRBD1, and absent DNA this call remains unverified. The source material was blood T cells: a sorted CD56 or NKG2C T cell subset, CD4+ or CD8+ T cells, or bulk PBMC T cells (not recorded which). The clonotype originates from a man aged 18-69 years in good health. CDR3 amino acids: CASSQGDRGDEKLFF.